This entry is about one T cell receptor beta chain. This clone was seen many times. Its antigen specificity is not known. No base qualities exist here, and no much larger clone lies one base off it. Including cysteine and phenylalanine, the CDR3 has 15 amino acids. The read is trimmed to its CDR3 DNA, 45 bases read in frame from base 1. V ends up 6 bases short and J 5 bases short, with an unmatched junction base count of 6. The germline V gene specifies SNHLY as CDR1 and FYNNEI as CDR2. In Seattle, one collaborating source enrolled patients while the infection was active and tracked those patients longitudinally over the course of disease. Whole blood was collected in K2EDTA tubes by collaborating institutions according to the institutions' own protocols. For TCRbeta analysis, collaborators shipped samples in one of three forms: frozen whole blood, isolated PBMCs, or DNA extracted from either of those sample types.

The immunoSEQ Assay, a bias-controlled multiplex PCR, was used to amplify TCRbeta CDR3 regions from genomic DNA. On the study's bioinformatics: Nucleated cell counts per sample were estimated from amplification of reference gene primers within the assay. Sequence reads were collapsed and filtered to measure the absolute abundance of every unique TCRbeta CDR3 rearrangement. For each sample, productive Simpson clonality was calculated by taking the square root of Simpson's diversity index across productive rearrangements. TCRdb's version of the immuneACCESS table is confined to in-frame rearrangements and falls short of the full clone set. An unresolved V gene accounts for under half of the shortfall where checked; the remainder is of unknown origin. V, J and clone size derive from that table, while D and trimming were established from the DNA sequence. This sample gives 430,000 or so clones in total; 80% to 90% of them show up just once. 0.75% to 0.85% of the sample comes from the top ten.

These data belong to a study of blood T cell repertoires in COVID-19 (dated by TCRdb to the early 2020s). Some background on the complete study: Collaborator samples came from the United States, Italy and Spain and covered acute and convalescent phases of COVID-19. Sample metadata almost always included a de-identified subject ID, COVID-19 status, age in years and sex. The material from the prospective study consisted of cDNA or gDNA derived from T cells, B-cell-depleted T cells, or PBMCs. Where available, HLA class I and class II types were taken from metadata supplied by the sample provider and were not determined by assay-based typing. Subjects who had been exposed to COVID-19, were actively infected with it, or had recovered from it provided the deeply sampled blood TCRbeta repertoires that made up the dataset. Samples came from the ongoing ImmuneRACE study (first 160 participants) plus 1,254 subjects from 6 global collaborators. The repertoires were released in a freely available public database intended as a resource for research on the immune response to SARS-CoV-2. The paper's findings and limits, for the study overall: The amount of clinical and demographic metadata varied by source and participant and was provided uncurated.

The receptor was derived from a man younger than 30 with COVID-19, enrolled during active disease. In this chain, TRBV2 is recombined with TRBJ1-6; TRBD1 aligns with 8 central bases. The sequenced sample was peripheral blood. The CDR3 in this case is CASSRTGRDNSPLHF. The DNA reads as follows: TGTGCCAGCAGCCGGACAGGGCGGGATAATTCACCCCTCCACTTT.